What follows are 29 T cell receptor beta chains derived from one specimen sequenced in a study of cytomegalovirus exposure and HLA in healthy donors. Primers: 60 Vbeta forward and 13 Jbeta reverse. The method was immunoSEQ multiplex PCR; TCRdb's version includes in-frame clones alone and lacks a portion of them. The table shows over 150,000 clones, with around 80% occurring only once. The sample consisted of PBMCs. The receptors were gathered from a man aged 25 to 40 in good health and CMV-seropositive.

As concerns this clone: The junction departs from germline at one end; a sequencing error may be responsible. The chain carries TRBV5-1 and TRBJ2-7; TRBD2 aligns across 11 bases. The CDR3 is 15 residues long. Germline V lookup: CDR1 SGHRS, CDR2 YFSETQ. Here the CDR3 DNA reads TGCGCCAGCCGCTTGCTACTAGCGGGAGAAGACGAGCAGTACTTC. Residues: CASRLLLAGEDEQYF.

The chain has TRBV6-1 and TRBJ1-6; 8 bases align to TRBD1. With 10 bases clipped from V and 7 bases from J, the junction kept 12 bases outside the gene matches. Germline CDR1 MNHNS, CDR2 SASEGT. This CDR3 region has 15 residues. The CDR3 nucleotides read TGTGCCACCACCCAATCGGACAGGGCCAATTCACCCCTCCACTTT. This codes for CATTQSDRANSPLHF.

This chain connects TRBV2 to TRBJ1-4; 8 bases are a match to TRBD1. The V gene's germline CDR1 is SNHLY and CDR2 FYNNEI. The CDR3 is made up of 15 amino acids. Unmatched junction bases numbered 5, after V lost 7 bases and J lost 1 base. In nucleotides, the CDR3 is TGTGCCAGCACAGTCGGACAGGGAACTAATGAAAAACTGTTTTTT. This codes for CASTVGQGTNEKLFF.

The rearrangement uses TRBV5-8 and TRBJ1-1; D gene ambiguous. CDR3 length: 12 amino acids. Germline V CDR1 and CDR2: SGHTS, YDEGEE. V was clipped by 2 bases and J by 1 base, with 3 bases between them. CDR3: CASSFRNTEAFF. The DNA for the CDR3 is TGTGCCAGCAGCTTTCGGAACACTGAAGCTTTCTTT.

This chain links TRBV11-2 with TRBJ2-7, with a tentative D call TRBD2 (6 bases). CDR3 length equals 15 residues. The V gene's germline CDR1 is SGHAT and CDR2 FQNNGV. Trimming pared 4 bases from V and 5 bases from J, leaving 18 bases between. The CDR3 sequence: CASSSSGLLYHEQYF. In DNA form, the CDR3 reads TGTGCCAGCAGCTCATCGGGACTCTTGTACCACGAGCAGTACTTC.

This chain connects TRBV9 to TRBJ2-3; D not resolved. CDR1 is SGDLS, CDR2 YYNGEE, per germline. The CDR3 runs to 15 residues. Trimming removed 0 bases from V and 1 base from J, with 9 bases in between. The CDR3 nucleotides are TGTGCCAGCAGCGTAGGAGGTGCCCGCACAGATACGCAGTATTTT. Its protein product is CASSVGGARTDTQYF.

The V gene is TRBV19, the J gene TRBJ2-7; D perhaps matches TRBD2 (5 bases). The CDR3 runs 12 residues. The germline gives CDR1 LNHDA, CDR2 SQIVND (reference sequence). Trimming cost V 9 bases and J 5 bases, with 14 bases left between them. The CDR3 DNA reads as TGTGCCAGCACCGAGGGTGCCCACGAGCAGTACTTC. This translates into CASTEGAHEQYF. Full variable domain (outside the CDR3, taken from reference TRBV19 and TRBJ2-7): DGGITQSPKYLFRKEGQNVTLSCEQNLNHDAMYWYRQDPGQGLRLIYYSQIVNDFQKGDIAEGYSVSREKKESFPLTVTSAQKNPTAFYLCASTEGAHEQYFGPGTRLTVT.

This chain links TRBV4-1 with TRBJ1-5; D is unclear. V shed 3 bases and J shed 2 bases, with 8 bases lying between them. The CDR3 runs to 14 residues. Germline V gives CDR1 MGHRA, CDR2 YSYEKL. Here the CDR3 reads CASSQASGNQPQHF. As DNA, the CDR3 is TGCGCCAGCAGCCAGGCTAGTGGCAATCAGCCCCAGCATTTT.

The rearrangement links TRBV5-6 to TRBJ1-4; D gene uncertain. V dropped 1 base and J dropped 5 bases, with 6 bases sitting between them. Germline lookup yields CDR1 SGHDT and CDR2 YYEEEE. The CDR3 extends over 13 amino acids. CDR3 sequence reads: CASSLRRNEKLFF. The CDR3 DNA follows: TGTGCCAGCAGCTTGAGGAGAAATGAAAAACTGTTTTTT.

Many counts were recorded for this clone. The V and J genes are TRBV7-2 and TRBJ1-5; D may be TRBD1 (6 bases). The V and J ends lost 1 base and 8 bases respectively, with 12 bases between them. The CDR3 extends over 14 amino acids. Germline V CDR1 and CDR2: SGHTA, FQGNSA. In DNA, the CDR3 is TGTGCCAGCAGCTTAGAGAGGGGGATGAAGCCCCAGCATTTT. Its protein product is CASSLERGMKPQHF.

V is TRBV7-2 and J is TRBJ2-5; D perhaps matches TRBD2 (5 bases). V was shortened by 5 bases and J by 1 base, with 11 bases between the two germline ends. The CDR3 spans 14 residues. The germline gives CDR1 SGHTA, CDR2 FQGNSA. The CDR3 here is CASSREAAQETQYF. CDR3 nucleotide sequence: TGTGCCAGCAGCCGTGAAGCGGCCCAAGAGACCCAGTACTTC. Complete variable domain (other parts from reference TRBV7-2 and TRBJ2-5): GAGVSQSPSNKVTEKGKDVELRCDPISGHTALYWYRQSLGQGLEFLIYFQGNSAPDKSGLPSDRFSAERTGGSVSTLTIQRTQQEDSAVYLCASSREAAQETQYFGPGTRLLVL.

V gene TRBV4-2 combines with J gene TRBJ2-3; TRBD2 agrees at 8 bases. V lost 4 bases to trimming and J lost 0 bases; unmatched junction nucleotides: 12. This CDR3 comprises 18 residues. Germline lookup yields CDR1 LGHNA and CDR2 YNFKEQ. Written as DNA, the CDR3 is TGTGCCAGCAGCCTATACATAAGCGGGGGAACTAGCACAGATACGCAGTATTTT. This translates into CASSLYISGGTSTDTQYF.

This clone has only a few counts. The chain has TRBV5-6 and TRBJ2-5, with a possible D match to TRBD2 (7 bases). CDR1 is SGHDT and CDR2 is YYEEEE in the germline V gene. V was clipped by 3 bases and J by 1 base, with 13 bases between them. The CDR3 runs 15 residues. The CDR3 sequence: CASSYREGFQETQYF. The CDR3 nucleotides read TGTGCCAGCAGCTACAGGGAGGGGTTCCAAGAGACCCAGTACTTC.

The chain has TRBV7-9 and TRBJ2-3; 7 nucleotides agree with TRBD1. CDR3 length: 14 residues. The germline V gene has CDR1 SEHNR and CDR2 FQNEAQ (reference sequence). V gave up 5 bases and J gave up 3 bases; unmatched junction bases: 5. Here the CDR3 DNA reads TGTGCCAGCAGCCCCCCCAGGGGGACAGATACGCAGTATTTT. Its protein product is CASSPPRGTDTQYF. The variable domain in full, completed from reference TRBV7-9 and TRBJ2-3, reads DTGVSQNPRHKITKRGQNVTFRCDPISEHNRLYWYRQTLGQGPEFLTYFQNEAQLEKSRLLSDRFSAERPKGSFSTLEIQRTEQGDSAMYLCASSPPRGTDTQYFGPGTRLTVL.

This clone showed up just a few times. V is TRBV19 and J is TRBJ1-4; TRBD1 agrees at 7 bases. The J segment lost 3 bases and the V segment lost 4 bases, leaving 5 bases of the junction unmatched. This CDR3 spans 15 amino acids. Germline lookup yields CDR1 LNHDA and CDR2 SQIVND (reference sequence). The CDR3 protein is CASSTSGTANEKLFF. In DNA, the CDR3 is TGTGCCAGTAGTACCTCCGGGACAGCTAATGAAAAACTGTTTTTT. Full variable domain (outside the CDR3, taken from reference TRBV19 and TRBJ1-4): DGGITQSPKYLFRKEGQNVTLSCEQNLNHDAMYWYRQDPGQGLRLIYYSQIVNDFQKGDIAEGYSVSREKKESFPLTVTSAQKNPTAFYLCASSTSGTANEKLFFGSGTQLSVL.

V and J are TRBV4-1 and TRBJ1-3, with TRBD1 matching 9 bases. The CDR3 is 19 amino acids. V lost 4 bases, J lost 0 bases, and 13 bases stayed unmatched. Per the germline V gene, CDR1 is MGHRA and CDR2 is YSYEKL. The CDR3: CASSRPGQGLGISGNTIYF. Written as DNA, the CDR3 is TGCGCCAGCAGCCGACCGGGACAGGGTTTGGGAATCTCTGGAAACACCATATATTTT.

This clone was detected only a few times. The chain employs TRBV6-1 and TRBJ2-3; D is perhaps TRBD1 (6 bases). The CDR3 has 13 amino acids. Trimming pared 7 bases from V and 6 bases from J, leaving 14 bases between. Germline V gene sequence: CDR1 MNHNS, CDR2 SASEGT. CDR3 residues: CASIRGGTDTQYF. CDR3 coding DNA: TGTGCCAGCATCCGAGGGGGTACTGATACGCAGTATTTT.

This rearrangement joins TRBV12-5 to TRBJ2-5, with D possibly matching TRBD1 (6 bases). The CDR3 has 14 amino acids. Germline-derived CDR1 and CDR2 are LGHNT and FRNRAP. V gave up 4 bases and J gave up 1 base, with 10 bases separating them. The DNA for the CDR3 is TGTGCTAGTGGTTATAGGACAGTCCAAGAGACCCAGTACTTC. Translated: CASGYRTVQETQYF.

This chain joins TRBV7-8 and TRBJ2-7; TRBD1 agrees at 8 bases. Germline values: CDR1 SGHVS, CDR2 FQNEAQ. After removal of 1 base from V and 3 bases from J, the junction contained 5 bases not matched to a gene. CDR3 length equals 15 residues. The CDR3 region has the DNA TGTGCCAGCAGCTTAGGACAGGGGCAGGTCTACGAGCAGTACTTC. Its translation is CASSLGQGQVYEQYF.

The chain employs TRBV30 and TRBJ1-2; TRBD1 is a possible D gene (5 bases). The CDR3 loop spans 12 amino acids. Germline V gene sequence: CDR1 GTSNPN, CDR2 SVGIG (reference sequence). Trimming took 1 base from V and 4 from J, leaving 7 bases between them. CDR3 coding DNA: TGTGCCTGGAGTGGACAGTCCTATGGCTACACCTTC. This encodes CAWSGQSYGYTF.

On this clone: At one of its ends the junction is not consistent with the germline gene, which may arise from a read error. CDR3 coding DNA: TGTGCCAGCAGCTTACCAAACTCTGGCTACACCTTC. Its protein is CASSLPNSGYTF. V usage is TRBV7-9 and J usage is TRBJ1-2, with unresolved D. Per the germline V gene, CDR1 is SEHNR and CDR2 is FQNEAQ (reference sequence). The CDR3 sequence is 12 residues long.

The V call is TRBV9, the J call TRBJ1-1, with a tentative D call TRBD1 (5 bases). Trimming took off 0 bases at V and 5 bases at J, with 11 bases between the two ends. The CDR3 is 14 residues long. Germline CDR1 reads SGDLS; CDR2 reads YYNGEE. For the CDR3, the DNA is TGTGCCAGCAGCGTAGGGTCAGGGACTACTGAAGCTTTCTTT. Protein product: CASSVGSGTTEAFF.

Comments on this clone: The junction differs from germline at one of its ends, possibly a read error. The CDR3: CASSERQGPTWIF. Written as DNA, the CDR3 is TGTGCCAGCAGTGAACGGCAGGGTCCAACATGGATTTTT. The rearrangement joins TRBV6-1 to TRBJ1-4, with a tentative D call TRBD1 (5 bases). CDR3 length equals 13 residues. Germline V lookup: CDR1 MNHNS, CDR2 SASEGT.

The chain recombines TRBV6-5 with TRBJ1-1; TRBD1 is a possible D gene (5 bases). The CDR3 covers 15 residues. V was pared by 6 bases and J by 4 bases, with 18 bases between. In germline, CDR1 is MNHEY, CDR2 SVGAGI. The CDR3 is CASSLPQGRSTEAFF. CDR3 nucleotide sequence: TGTGCCAGCAGCCTCCCGCAGGGTCGGAGCACTGAAGCTTTCTTT.

V usage is TRBV7-2 and J usage is TRBJ1-2, with a tentative D call TRBD1 (6 bases). Germline V gene sequence: CDR1 SGHTA, CDR2 FQGNSA. Trimming removed 5 bases from V and 3 bases from J, with 19 bases in between. CDR3 length equals 16 residues. The CDR3 sequence is CASSPLRQEAYYGYTF. CDR3 in DNA: TGTGCCAGCAGCCCTCTTCGACAGGAAGCCTACTATGGCTACACCTTC.

This clone has just one count. The chain is built from TRBV11-2 and TRBJ1-1; D is perhaps TRBD1 (6 bases). CDR3 length: 15 residues. Trimming pared 5 bases from V and 0 bases from J, leaving 13 bases between. Germline CDR1 and CDR2: SGHAT and FQNNGV. CDR3 sequence reads: CASSRGDTMNTEAFF. The CDR3 coding sequence is TGTGCCAGCAGCCGGGGGGACACCATGAACACTGAAGCTTTCTTT. Drawing the rest from reference TRBV11-2 and TRBJ1-1, the complete variable domain is EAGVAQSPRYKIIEKRQSVAFWCNPISGHATLYWYQQILGQGPKLLIQFQNNGVVDDSQLPKDRFSAERLKGVDSTLKIQPAKLEDSAVYLCASSRGDTMNTEAFFGQGTRLTVV.

This sequence joins TRBV6-1 and TRBJ1-4, with 7 nucleotides matching TRBD1. The length of the CDR3 is 16 residues. The ends lost 6 bases at V and 2 bases at J; junction bases unmatched: 9. Germline V gene data show CDR1 as MNHNS and CDR2 as SASEGT. The CDR3 bases are TGTGCCAGCAGGGAACTGCCGGGACAGACTAATGAAAAACTGTTTTTT. As protein: CASRELPGQTNEKLFF.

The chain uses TRBV9 and TRBJ1-2; a weak D match, TRBD1 (5 bases). The CDR3 sequence is 14 residues long. The germline V and J ends were trimmed by 0 bases and 6 bases, with 12 bases remaining between them. Germline V gene lookup returns CDR1 SGDLS and CDR2 YYNGEE. The CDR3 coding sequence is TGTGCCAGCAGCGTAGCAGGCCCAGGGAATGGCTACACCTTC. Encoded protein: CASSVAGPGNGYTF.

CDR3 residues: CASSYSGGRETQYF. Here the CDR3 DNA reads TGTGCCAGCAGTTACTCGGGGGGGCGCGAGACCCAGTACTTC. This chain uses TRBV6-5 with TRBJ2-5; D is possibly TRBD2 (7 bases). Germline CDR1 and CDR2: MNHEY and SVGAGI. The CDR3 is 14 residues long. The V gene lost 0 bases and the J gene lost 5 bases, with 10 bases spanning the gap.